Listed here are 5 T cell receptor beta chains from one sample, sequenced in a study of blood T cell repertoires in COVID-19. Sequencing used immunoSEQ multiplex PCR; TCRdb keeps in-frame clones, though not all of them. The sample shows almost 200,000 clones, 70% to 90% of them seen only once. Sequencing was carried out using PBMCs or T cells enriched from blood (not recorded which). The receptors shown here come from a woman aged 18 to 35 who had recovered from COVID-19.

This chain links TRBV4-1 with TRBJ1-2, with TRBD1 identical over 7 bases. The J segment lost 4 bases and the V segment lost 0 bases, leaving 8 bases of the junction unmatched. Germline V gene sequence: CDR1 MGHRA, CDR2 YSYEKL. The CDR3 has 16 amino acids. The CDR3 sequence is CASSQDADREGYGYTF. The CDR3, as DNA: TGCGCCAGCAGCCAAGATGCCGACAGGGAAGGCTATGGCTACACCTTC.

CDR3 DNA: TGTGCCAGCAGTTTATACCCCGGGGGTTATTCAAGCTCCTACGAGCAGTACTTC. Amino acids: CASSLYPGGYSSSYEQYF. This chain uses TRBV27 with TRBJ2-7; a weak D match, TRBD2 (6 bases). The germline CDR1 and CDR2 sequences are MNHEY and SMNVEV (reference sequence). Trimming cost V 1 base and J 0 bases, with 19 bases left between them. The CDR3 is 18 amino acids.

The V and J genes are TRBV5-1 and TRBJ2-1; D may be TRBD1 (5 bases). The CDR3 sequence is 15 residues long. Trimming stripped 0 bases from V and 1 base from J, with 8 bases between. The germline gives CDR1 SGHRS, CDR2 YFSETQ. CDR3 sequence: CASSLVQGSYNEQFF. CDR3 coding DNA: TGCGCCAGCAGCTTGGTTCAGGGTTCCTACAATGAGCAGTTCTTC.

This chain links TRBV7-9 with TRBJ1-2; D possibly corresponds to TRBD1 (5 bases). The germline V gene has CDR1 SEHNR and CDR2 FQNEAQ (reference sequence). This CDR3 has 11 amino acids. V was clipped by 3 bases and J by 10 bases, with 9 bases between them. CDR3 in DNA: TGTGCCAGCAGCTTGCAGGGTCCCTACACCTTC. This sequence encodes CASSLQGPYTF. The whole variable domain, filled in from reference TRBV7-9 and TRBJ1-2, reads DTGVSQNPRHKITKRGQNVTFRCDPISEHNRLYWYRQTLGQGPEFLTYFQNEAQLEKSRLLSDRFSAERPKGSFSTLEIQRTEQGDSAMYLCASSLQGPYTFGSGTRLTVV.

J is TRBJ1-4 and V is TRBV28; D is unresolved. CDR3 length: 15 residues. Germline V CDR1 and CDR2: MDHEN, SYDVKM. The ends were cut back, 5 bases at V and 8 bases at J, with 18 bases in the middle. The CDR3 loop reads CASSPPSRSREKLFF. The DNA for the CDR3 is TGTGCCAGCAGTCCCCCCTCGCGGTCTCGCGAAAAACTGTTTTTT.